This T cell receptor (beta chain) was sequenced during a study of beta chain features in type 1 diabetes. The whole isolated RNA underwent reverse transcription, so sequencing captured expressed TCRB transcripts. The method was immunoSEQ multiplex PCR; TCRdb's version includes in-frame clones alone and lacks a portion of them. Seen here are 130,000 to 150,000 clones, around 50% observed once, and the top ten hold 0.42%. Study-wide points: Shorter TCRB CDR3s, moderately but significantly so, marked every one of the four CD4+ subsets in Type 1 diabetes patients. Any HLA-type effect on TCRB rearrangement remained unresolved here. Patients' naive, central memory and Treg TCRB repertoires seemed closer to one another than those of healthy donors.

V lost 0 bases and J 3 bases, leaving 9 bases between the germline ends. The germline V gene encodes CDR1 SEHNR and CDR2 FQNEAQ (reference sequence). CDR3 length: 14 residues. A remark on this clone: Antigen unknown.

The sample consisted of Tregs from blood. This TCR was recovered from a man between 18 and 35 years old in good health. This rearrangement joins TRBV7-9 to TRBJ2-7; D possibly corresponds to TRBD1 (5 bases). CDR3 residues: CASSLAGVRYEQYF. CDR3 coding DNA: TGTGCCAGCAGCTTAGCAGGGGTCCGCTACGAGCAGTACTTC. The full variable domain, with the rest looked up from reference TRBV7-9 and TRBJ2-7, is DTGVSQNPRHKITKRGQNVTFRCDPISEHNRLYWYRQTLGQGPEFLTYFQNEAQLEKSRLLSDRFSAERPKGSFSTLEIQRTEQGDSAMYLCASSLAGVRYEQYFGPGTRLTVT.